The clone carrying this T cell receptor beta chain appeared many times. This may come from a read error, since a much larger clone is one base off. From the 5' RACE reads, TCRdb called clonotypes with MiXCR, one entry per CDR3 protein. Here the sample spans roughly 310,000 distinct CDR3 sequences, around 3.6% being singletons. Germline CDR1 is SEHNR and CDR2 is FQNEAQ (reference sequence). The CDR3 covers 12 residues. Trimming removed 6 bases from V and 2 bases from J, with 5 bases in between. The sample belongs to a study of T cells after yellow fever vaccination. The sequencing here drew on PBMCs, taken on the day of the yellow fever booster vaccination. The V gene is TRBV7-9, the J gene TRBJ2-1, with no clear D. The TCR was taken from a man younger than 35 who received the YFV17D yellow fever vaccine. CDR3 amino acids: CASSRPYNEQFF. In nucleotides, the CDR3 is TGTGCCAGCAGTCGACCCTACAATGAGCAGTTCTTC.